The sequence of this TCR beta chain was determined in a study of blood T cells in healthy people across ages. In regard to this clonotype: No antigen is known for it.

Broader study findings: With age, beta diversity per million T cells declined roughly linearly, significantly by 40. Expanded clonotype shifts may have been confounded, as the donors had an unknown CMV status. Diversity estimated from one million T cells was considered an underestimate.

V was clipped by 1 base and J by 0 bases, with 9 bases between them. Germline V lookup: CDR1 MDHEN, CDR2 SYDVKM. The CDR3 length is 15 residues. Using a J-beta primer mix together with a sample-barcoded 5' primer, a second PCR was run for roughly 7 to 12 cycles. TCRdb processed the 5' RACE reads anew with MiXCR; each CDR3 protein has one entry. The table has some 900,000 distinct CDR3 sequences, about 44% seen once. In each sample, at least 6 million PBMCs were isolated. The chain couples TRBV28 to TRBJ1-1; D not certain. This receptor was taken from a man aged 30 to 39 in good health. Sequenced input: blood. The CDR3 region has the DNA TGTGCCAGCAGTTTATTCGGGAGAATGAACACTGAAGCTTTCTTT. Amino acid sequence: CASSLFGRMNTEAFF. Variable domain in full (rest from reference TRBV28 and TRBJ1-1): DVKVTQSSRYLVKRTGEKVFLECVQDMDHENMFWYRQDPGLGLRLIYFSYDVKMKEKGDIPEGYSVSREKKERFSLILESASTNQTSMYLCASSLFGRMNTEAFFGQGTRLTVV.